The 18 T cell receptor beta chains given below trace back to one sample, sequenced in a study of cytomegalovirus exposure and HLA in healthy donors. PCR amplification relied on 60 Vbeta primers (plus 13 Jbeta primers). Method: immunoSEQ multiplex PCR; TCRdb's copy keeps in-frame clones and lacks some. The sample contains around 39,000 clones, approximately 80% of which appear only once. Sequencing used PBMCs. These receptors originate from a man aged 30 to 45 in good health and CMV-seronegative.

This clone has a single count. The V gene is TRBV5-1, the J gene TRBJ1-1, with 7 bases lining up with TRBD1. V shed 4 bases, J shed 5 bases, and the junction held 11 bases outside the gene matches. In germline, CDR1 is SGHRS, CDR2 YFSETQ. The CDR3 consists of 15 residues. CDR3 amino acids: CASSGLRDSLTEAFF. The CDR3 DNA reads TGCGCCAGCAGCGGACTACGGGACAGTCTGACTGAAGCTTTCTTT.

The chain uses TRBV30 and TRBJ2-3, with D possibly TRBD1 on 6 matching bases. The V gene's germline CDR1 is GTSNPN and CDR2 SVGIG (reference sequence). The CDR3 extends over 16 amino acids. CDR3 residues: CAYNQLDGTSTDTQYF. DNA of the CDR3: TGTGCTTACAACCAATTGGACGGGACAAGCACAGATACGCAGTATTTT. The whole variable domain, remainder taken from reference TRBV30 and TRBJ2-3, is SQTIHQWPATLVQPVGSPLSLECTVEGTSNPNLYWYRQAAGRGLQLLFYSVGIGQISSEVPQNLSASRPQDRQFILSSKKLLLSDSGFYLCAYNQLDGTSTDTQYFGPGTRLTVL.

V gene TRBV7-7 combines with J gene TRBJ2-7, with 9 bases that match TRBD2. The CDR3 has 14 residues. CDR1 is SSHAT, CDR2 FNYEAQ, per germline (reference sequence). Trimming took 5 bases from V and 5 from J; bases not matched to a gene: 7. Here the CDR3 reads CASSPTRTSDEQYF. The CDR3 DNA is TGTGCCAGCAGCCCAACTCGGACTAGCGACGAGCAGTACTTC.

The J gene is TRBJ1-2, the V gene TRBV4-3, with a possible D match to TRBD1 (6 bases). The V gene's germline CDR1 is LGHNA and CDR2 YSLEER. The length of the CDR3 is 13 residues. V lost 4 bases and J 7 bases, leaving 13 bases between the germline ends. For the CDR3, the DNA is TGCGCCAGCAGCCTCAGGGGCGAGAGTGGCTACACCTTC. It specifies CASSLRGESGYTF.

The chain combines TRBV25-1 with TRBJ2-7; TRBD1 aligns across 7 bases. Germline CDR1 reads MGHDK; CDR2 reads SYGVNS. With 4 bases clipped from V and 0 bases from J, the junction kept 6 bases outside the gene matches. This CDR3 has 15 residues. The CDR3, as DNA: TGTGCCAGCAGTGCGGGACAGACAAGCTCCTACGAGCAGTACTTC. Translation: CASSAGQTSSYEQYF.

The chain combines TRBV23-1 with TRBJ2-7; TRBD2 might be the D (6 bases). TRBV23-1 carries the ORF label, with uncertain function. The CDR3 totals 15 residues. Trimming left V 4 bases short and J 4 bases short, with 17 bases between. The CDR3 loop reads CASSRASQEGYEQYF. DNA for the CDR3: TGCGCCAGCAGTCGGGCATCCCAGGAGGGTTACGAGCAGTACTTC.

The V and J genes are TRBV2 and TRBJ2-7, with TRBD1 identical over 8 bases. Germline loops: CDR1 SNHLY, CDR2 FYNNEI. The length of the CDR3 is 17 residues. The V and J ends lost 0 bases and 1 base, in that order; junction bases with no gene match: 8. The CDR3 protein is CASSEAPGGESSYEQYF. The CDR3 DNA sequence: TGTGCCAGCAGTGAAGCGCCAGGGGGCGAGTCGTCCTACGAGCAGTACTTC.

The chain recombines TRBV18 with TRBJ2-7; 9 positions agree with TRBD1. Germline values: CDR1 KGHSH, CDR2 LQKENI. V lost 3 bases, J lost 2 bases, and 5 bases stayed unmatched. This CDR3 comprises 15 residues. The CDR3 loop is CASSPRDREAYEQYF. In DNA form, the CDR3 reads TGTGCCAGCTCACCGAGGGACAGGGAAGCCTACGAGCAGTACTTC. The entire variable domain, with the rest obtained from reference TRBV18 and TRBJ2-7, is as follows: NAGVMQNPRHLVRRRGQEARLRCSPMKGHSHVYWYRQLPEEGLKFMVYLQKENIIDESGMPKERFSAEFPKEGPSILRIQQVVRGDSAAYFCASSPRDREAYEQYFGPGTRLTVT.

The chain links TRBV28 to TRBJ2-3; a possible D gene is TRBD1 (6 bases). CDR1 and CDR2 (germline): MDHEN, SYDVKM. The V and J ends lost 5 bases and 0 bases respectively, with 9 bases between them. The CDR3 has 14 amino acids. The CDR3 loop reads CASSMGTSTDTQYF. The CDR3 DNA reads TGTGCCAGCAGTATGGGGACAAGCACAGATACGCAGTATTTT.

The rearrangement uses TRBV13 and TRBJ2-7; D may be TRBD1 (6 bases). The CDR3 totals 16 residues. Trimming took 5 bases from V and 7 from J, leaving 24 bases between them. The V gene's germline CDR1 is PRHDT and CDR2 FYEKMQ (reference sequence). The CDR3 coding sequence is TGTGCCAGCAGCCGGGGTTTTGGGGGCCCCGCTCGGGAGCAGTACTTC. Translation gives CASSRGFGGPAREQYF.

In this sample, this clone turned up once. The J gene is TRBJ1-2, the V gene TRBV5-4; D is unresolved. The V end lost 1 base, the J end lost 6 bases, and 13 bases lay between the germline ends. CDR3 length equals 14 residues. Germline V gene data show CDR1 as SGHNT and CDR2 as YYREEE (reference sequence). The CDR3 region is CASSLQARRNGYTF. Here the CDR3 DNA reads TGTGCCAGCAGCTTGCAGGCCAGGAGGAATGGCTACACCTTC. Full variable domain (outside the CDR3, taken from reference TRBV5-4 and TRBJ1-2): ETGVTQSPTHLIKTRGQQVTLRCSSQSGHNTVSWYQQALGQGPQFIFQYYREEENGRGNFPPRFSGLQFPNYSSELNVNALELDDSALYLCASSLQARRNGYTFGSGTRLTVV.

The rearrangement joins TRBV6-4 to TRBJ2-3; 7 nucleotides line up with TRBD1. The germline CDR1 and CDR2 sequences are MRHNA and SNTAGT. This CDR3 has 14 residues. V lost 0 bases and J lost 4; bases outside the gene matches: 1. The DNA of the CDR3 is TGTGCCAGCAGTGACTCAGGGGGCCCAGATACGCAGTATTTT. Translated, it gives CASSDSGGPDTQYF.

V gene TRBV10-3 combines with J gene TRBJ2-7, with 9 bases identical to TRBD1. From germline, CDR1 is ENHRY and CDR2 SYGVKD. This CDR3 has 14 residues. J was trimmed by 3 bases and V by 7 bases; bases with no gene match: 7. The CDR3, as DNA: TGTGCCATCAATACCGGGACAGGGCACTACGAGCAGTACTTC. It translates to CAINTGTGHYEQYF.

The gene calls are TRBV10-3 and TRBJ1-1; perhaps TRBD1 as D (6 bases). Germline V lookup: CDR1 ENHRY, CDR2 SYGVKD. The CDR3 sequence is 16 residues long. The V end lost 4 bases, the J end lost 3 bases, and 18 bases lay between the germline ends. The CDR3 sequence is CAISASLGALDTEAFF. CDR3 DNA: TGTGCCATCAGTGCATCTTTGGGGGCGTTGGACACTGAAGCTTTCTTT.

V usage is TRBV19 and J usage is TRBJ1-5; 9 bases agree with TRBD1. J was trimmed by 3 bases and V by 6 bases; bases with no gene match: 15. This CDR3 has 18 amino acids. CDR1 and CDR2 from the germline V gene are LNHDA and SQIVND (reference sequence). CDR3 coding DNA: TGTGCCAGTAGCCGGAACTCGAACAGGGGGCGGGTCAATCAGCCCCAGCATTTT. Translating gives CASSRNSNRGRVNQPQHF.

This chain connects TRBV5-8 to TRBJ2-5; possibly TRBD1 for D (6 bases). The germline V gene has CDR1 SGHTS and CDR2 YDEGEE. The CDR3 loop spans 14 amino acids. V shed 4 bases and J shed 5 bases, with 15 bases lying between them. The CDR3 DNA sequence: TGTGCCAGCAGCATTCCCGACAGGCAGGAGACCCAGTACTTC. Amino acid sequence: CASSIPDRQETQYF. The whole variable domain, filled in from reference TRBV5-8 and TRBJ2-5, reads EAGVTQSPTHLIKTRGQQATLRCSPISGHTSVYWYQQALGLGLQFLLWYDEGEERNRGNFPPRFSGRQFPNYSSELNVNALELEDSALYLCASSIPDRQETQYFGPGTRLLVL.

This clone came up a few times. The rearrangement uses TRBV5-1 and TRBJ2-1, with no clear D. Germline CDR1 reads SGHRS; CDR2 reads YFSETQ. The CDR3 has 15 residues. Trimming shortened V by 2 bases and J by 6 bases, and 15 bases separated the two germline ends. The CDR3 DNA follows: TGCGCCAGCAGCTTCAGCCAGGTCCCTTCCAATGAGCAGTTCTTC. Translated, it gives CASSFSQVPSNEQFF.

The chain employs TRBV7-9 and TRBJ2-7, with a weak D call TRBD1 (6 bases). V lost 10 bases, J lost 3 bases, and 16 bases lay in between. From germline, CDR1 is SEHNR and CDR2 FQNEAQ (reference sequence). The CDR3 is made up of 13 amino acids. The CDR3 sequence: CAILLRDNYEQYF. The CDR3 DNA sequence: TGTGCCATTCTTCTCCGGGACAACTACGAGCAGTACTTC.